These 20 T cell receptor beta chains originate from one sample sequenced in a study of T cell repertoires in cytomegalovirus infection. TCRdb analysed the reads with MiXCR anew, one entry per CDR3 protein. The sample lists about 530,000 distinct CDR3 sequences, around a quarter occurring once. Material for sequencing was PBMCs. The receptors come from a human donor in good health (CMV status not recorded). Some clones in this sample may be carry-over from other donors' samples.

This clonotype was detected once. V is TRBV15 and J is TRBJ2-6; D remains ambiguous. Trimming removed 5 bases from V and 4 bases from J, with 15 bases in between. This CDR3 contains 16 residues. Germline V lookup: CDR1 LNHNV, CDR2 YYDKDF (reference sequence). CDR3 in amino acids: CATSSPRAWGANVLTF. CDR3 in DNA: TGTGCCACCAGCTCACCAAGGGCGTGGGGGGCCAACGTCCTGACTTTC.

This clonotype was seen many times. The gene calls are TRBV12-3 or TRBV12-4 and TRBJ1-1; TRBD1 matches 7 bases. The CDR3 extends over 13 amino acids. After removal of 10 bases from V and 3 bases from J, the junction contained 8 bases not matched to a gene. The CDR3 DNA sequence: TGTGCCACCCAGACAGGGACCCACACTGAAGCTTTCTTT. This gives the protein CATQTGTHTEAFF.

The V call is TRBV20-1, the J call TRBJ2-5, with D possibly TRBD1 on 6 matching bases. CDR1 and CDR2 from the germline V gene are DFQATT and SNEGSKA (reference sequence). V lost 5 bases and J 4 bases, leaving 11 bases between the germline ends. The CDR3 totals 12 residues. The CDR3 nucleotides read TGCAGTGCTTATAGGGGGTCAGAGACCCAGTACTTC. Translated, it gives CSAYRGSETQYF.

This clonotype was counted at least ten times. CDR3 sequence (DNA): TGTGCCAGTTCTAGGGGAGCGGGCACAGATACGCAGTATTTT. Protein: CASSRGAGTDTQYF. The rearrangement uses TRBV19 and TRBJ2-3; D assignment may be TRBD1 or TRBD2 (5 bases each). The germline V and J ends were trimmed by 8 bases and 1 base, with 13 bases remaining between them. The germline V gene has CDR1 LNHDA and CDR2 SQIVND (reference sequence). This CDR3 is 14 amino acids long.

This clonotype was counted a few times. The CDR3 DNA sequence: TGTGCCAGCAGCTTTGGGACCTCCGGGGCCAACGTCCTGACTTTC. Protein sequence: CASSFGTSGANVLTF. This chain connects TRBV11-3 to TRBJ2-6; D may match TRBD1 or TRBD2 (5 bases each). V lost 3 bases to trimming and J lost 4 bases, with 10 bases between them. There are 15 residues in the CDR3. Germline V gene data show CDR1 as SGHNT and CDR2 as YENEEA.

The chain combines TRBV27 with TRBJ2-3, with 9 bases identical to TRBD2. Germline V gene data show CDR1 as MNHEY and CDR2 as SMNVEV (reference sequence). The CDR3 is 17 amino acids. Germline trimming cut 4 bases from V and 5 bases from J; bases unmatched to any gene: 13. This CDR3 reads CASSSPRREGREDTQYF. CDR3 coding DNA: TGTGCCAGCAGTTCCCCCCGGCGGGAGGGCCGTGAAGATACGCAGTATTTT.

The CDR3 is CASSDSSADYNEQFF. CDR3 nucleotides: TGTGCCAGCAGTGACTCGAGTGCGGACTACAATGAGCAGTTCTTC. This sequence joins TRBV6-4 and TRBJ2-1; no firm D call. The V end lost 0 bases, the J end lost 3 bases, and 9 bases lay between the germline ends. Germline CDR1 is MRHNA and CDR2 is SNTAGT. CDR3 length equals 15 residues.

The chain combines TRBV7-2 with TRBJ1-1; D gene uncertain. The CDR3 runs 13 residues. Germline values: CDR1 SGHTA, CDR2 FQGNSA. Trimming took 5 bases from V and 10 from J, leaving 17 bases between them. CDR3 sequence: CASSPTEARPAFF. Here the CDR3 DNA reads TGTGCCAGCAGCCCGACGGAGGCTCGTCCAGCTTTCTTT.

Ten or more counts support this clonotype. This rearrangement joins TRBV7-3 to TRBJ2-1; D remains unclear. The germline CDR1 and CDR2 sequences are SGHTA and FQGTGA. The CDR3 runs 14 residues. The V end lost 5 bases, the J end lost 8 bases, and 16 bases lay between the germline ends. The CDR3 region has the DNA TGTGCCAGCAGCCAAGTCAACTTGAACGATGAGCAGTTCTTC. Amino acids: CASSQVNLNDEQFF.

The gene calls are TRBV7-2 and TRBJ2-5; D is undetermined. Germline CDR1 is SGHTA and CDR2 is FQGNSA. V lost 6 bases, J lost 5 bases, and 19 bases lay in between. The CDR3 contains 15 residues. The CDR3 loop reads CASSRKMGFWETQYF. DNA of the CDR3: TGTGCCAGCAGTCGAAAGATGGGGTTTTGGGAGACCCAGTACTTC.

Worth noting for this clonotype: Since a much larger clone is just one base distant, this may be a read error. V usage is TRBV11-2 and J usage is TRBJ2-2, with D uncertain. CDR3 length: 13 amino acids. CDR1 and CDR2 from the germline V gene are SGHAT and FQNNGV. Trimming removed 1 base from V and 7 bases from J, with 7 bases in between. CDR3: CASSLVGHGELFF. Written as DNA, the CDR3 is TGTGCCAGCAGCTTAGTGGGTCACGGGGAGCTGTTTTTT.

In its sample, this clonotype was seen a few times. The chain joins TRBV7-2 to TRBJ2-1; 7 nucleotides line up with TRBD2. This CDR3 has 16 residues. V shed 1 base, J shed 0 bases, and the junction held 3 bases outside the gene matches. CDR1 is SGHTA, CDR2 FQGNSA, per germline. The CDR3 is CASSLGGGISYNEQFF. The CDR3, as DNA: TGTGCCAGCAGCTTAGGCGGGGGAATCTCCTACAATGAGCAGTTCTTC.

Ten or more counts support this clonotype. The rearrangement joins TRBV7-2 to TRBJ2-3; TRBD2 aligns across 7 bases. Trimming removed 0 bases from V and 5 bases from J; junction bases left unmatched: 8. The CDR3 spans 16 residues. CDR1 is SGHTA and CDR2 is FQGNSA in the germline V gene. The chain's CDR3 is CASSLAGGLWKDTQYF. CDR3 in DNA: TGTGCCAGCAGCTTAGCGGGAGGGTTATGGAAAGATACGCAGTATTTT.

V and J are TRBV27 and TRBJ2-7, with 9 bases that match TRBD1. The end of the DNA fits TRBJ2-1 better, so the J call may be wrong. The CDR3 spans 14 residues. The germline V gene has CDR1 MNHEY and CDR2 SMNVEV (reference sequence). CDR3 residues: CASSSGTGSYEQFF. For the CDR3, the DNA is TGTGCCAGCAGTTCCGGGACAGGGTCCTACGAGCAGTTCTTC.

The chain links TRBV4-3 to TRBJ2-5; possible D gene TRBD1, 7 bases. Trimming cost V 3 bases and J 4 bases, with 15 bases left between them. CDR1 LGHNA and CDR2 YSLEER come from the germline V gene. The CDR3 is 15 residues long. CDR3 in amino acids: CASSQNQGGRETQYF. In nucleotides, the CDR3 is TGCGCCAGCAGCCAGAACCAGGGGGGACGAGAGACCCAGTACTTC.

CDR3 amino acids: CASSRRASGQETQYF. The CDR3 region has the DNA TGTGCCAGCAGCCGCCGGGCTAGCGGGCAAGAGACCCAGTACTTC. The chain recombines TRBV12-3 or TRBV12-4 with TRBJ2-5; 8 nucleotides line up with TRBD2. This CDR3 is built from 15 residues. J was trimmed by 2 bases and V by 6 bases; bases with no gene match: 8.

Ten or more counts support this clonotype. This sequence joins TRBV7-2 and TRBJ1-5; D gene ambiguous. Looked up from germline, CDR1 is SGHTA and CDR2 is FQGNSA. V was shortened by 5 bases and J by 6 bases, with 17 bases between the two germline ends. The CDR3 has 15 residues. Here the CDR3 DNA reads TGTGCCAGCAGCACTTACCGGACCGGAGGTCAGCCCCAGCATTTT. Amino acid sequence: CASSTYRTGGQPQHF.

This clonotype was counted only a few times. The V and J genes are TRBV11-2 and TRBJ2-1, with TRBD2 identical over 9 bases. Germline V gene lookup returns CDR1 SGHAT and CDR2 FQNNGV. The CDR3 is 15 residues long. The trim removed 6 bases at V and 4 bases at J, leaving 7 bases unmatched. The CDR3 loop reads CASSRRTSEYNEQFF. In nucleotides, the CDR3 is TGTGCCAGCAGTCGTAGGACTAGCGAATACAATGAGCAGTTCTTC. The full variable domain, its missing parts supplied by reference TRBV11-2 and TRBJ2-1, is EAGVAQSPRYKIIEKRQSVAFWCNPISGHATLYWYQQILGQGPKLLIQFQNNGVVDDSQLPKDRFSAERLKGVDSTLKIQPAKLEDSAVYLCASSRRTSEYNEQFFGPGTRLTVL.

The DNA for the CDR3 is TGTGCCAGCAGTTTATCGACTAGCGGGAGTTGGGAAGAGACCCAGTACTTC. It translates to CASSLSTSGSWEETQYF. The chain joins TRBV12-3 or TRBV12-4 to TRBJ2-5; the match to TRBD2 covers 12 bases. V gave up 2 bases and J gave up 3 bases; unmatched junction bases: 7. The CDR3 is 17 residues long.

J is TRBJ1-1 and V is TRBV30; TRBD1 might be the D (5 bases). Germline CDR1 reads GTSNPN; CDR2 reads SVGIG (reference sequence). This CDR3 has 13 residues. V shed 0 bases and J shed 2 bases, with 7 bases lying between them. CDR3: CAWSVGENTEAFF. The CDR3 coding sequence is TGTGCCTGGAGTGTAGGGGAAAACACTGAAGCTTTCTTT.